These 6 T cell receptor beta chains share one sample of origin, sequenced in a study of long-term antiretroviral therapy in people with HIV. With survey level as its setting, the immunoSEQ assay was v3.0. Sequencing was performed with immunoSEQ multiplex PCR; in TCRdb, only in-frame clones are kept and a portion is missing. The sample lists approximately 39,000 clones; around 80% were seen once. Here the sequenced sample was unsorted PBMCs, taken 1.5 years after starting antiretroviral therapy. The receptor set was obtained from a man aged 18-30 years with HIV.

The CDR3 here is CASSLTPSLRVLRTRSYEQYF. CDR3 DNA: TGTGCCAGCAGCCTAACCCCCTCCCTTCGCGTTTTGCGGACAAGGTCCTACGAGCAGTACTTC. The rearrangement links TRBV28 to TRBJ2-7; D is perhaps TRBD1 (5 bases). With 6 bases removed from V and 1 base from J, the gap between germline ends came to 34 bases. The CDR3 is 21 residues long. Looked up from germline, CDR1 is MDHEN and CDR2 is SYDVKM.

The J gene is TRBJ2-3, the V gene TRBV5-1, with TRBD2 matching 7 bases. The CDR3 totals 16 residues. Germline V gene data show CDR1 as SGHRS and CDR2 as YFSETQ. V gave up 4 bases and J gave up 4 bases; unmatched junction bases: 12. The CDR3 is CASSRSPREGADTQYF. Here the CDR3 DNA reads TGCGCCAGCAGCCGATCGCCGAGGGAGGGAGCAGATACGCAGTATTTT.

This clone was counted once. This chain connects TRBV7-2 to TRBJ2-1; D perhaps matches TRBD2 (6 bases). The CDR3 runs to 15 residues. Trimming left V 5 bases short and J 4 bases short, with 15 bases between. Germline V CDR1 and CDR2: SGHTA, FQGNSA. In DNA, the CDR3 is TGTGCCAGCAGCCCCCGGGTAGCGGAGTACAATGAGCAGTTCTTC. It specifies CASSPRVAEYNEQFF.

The J gene is TRBJ2-7, the V gene TRBV21-1; whether TRBD1, the table's D call, matches the DNA was not checked. TRBV21-1 is designated a pseudogene. This CDR3 has 15 residues. CDR3 DNA sequence: TGTGCCAGCAGCAAACCGGGACAGGGGGACTACGAGCAGTACTTC. Translation gives CASSKPGQGDYEQYF.

Points on this clone: One end of the junction does not line up with germline, which may come from a read error. This chain connects TRBV7-9 to TRBJ1-5, with a possible D match to TRBD1 (6 bases). The CDR3 is 13 amino acids. The germline CDR1 and CDR2 sequences are SEHNR and FQNEAQ (reference sequence). The CDR3 region is CASSVQGNQPQHF. The CDR3 DNA reads TGTGCCAGCAGCGTACAGGGCAACCAGCCCCAGCATTTT.

This sequence joins TRBV27 and TRBJ2-5; 8 positions agree with TRBD2. CDR1 MNHEY and CDR2 SMNVEV come from the germline V gene (reference sequence). V was clipped by 5 bases and J by 4 bases; unmatched bases: 15. There are 17 residues in the CDR3. CDR3 in DNA: TGTGCCAGCAGTCCGCGCCCGAGAAGGCTAGCGGGAGAGACCCAGTACTTC. Amino acid sequence: CASSPRPRRLAGETQYF.